This TCR beta chain was identified during a study of OX40 agonist ivuxolimab in advanced cancers. Trimming pared 0 bases from V and 4 bases from J, leaving 9 bases between. This CDR3 is built from 14 residues. CDR1 and CDR2 from the germline V gene are MNHNY and SVGAGI (reference sequence). Turning to this clone: Its antigen remains unknown.

No patient had autoimmune disease or received systemic immunosuppression. Sequenced by immunoSEQ multiplex PCR; TCRdb stores in-frame clones only, minus some. The sample has 89,000 or so clones, roughly 89% seen once. Overall study results and limits: CD8+ T cells showed, on average, more clonal expansion than CD4+ cells. At 0.1 to 3.0 mg/kg and by week 6, CD4+ and CD8+ T cells in the blood had expanded clonally. Low normalized T-cell clonal expansion also characterized some of the nonresponders.

The clonotype originates from an adult with an advanced solid tumor such as melanoma, head and neck, liver or kidney cancer. The rearrangement joins TRBV6-6 to TRBJ2-5; D is unclear. The sequencing here drew on CD4+ or CD8+ T cells sorted from blood, taken in a trial of the OX40 agonist ivuxolimab. CDR3 DNA: TGTGCCAGCAGTTACTCCCCGCGCGCAGAGACCCAGTACTTC. Its translation is CASSYSPRAETQYF.